The next 29 T cell receptor beta chains were all read from a single sample in a study of T cells after yellow fever vaccination. TCRdb reanalysed the 5' RACE reads using MiXCR and keeps one entry per CDR3 protein. The data hold 250,000 to 350,000 distinct CDR3 sequences, with 6.5% to 8.5% observed a single time. Here the sequenced sample was PBMCs, taken around 45 days after the first yellow fever vaccination. These receptors were collected from a man younger than 35 who received the YFV17D yellow fever vaccine.

This clonotype was recorded many times. The V gene is TRBV5-1, the J gene TRBJ1-2; D gene uncertain. The V gene lost 0 bases and the J gene lost 0 bases, with 9 bases spanning the gap. The V gene's germline CDR1 is SGHRS and CDR2 YFSETQ. This CDR3 has 15 residues. In DNA, the CDR3 is TGCGCCAGCAGCTTGGCCGGCGGTACTAACTATGGCTACACCTTC. Translating it yields CASSLAGGTNYGYTF. The whole variable domain, remainder taken from reference TRBV5-1 and TRBJ1-2, is KAGVTQTPRYLIKTRGQQVTLSCSPISGHRSVSWYQQTPGQGLQFLFEYFSETQRNKGNFPGRFSGRQFSNSRSEMNVSTLELGDSALYLCASSLAGGTNYGYTFGSGTRLTVV.

This chain links TRBV19 with TRBJ1-1; D gene unclear. Trimming removed 4 bases from V and 1 base from J, with 7 bases in between. The CDR3 runs 13 residues. The germline CDR1 and CDR2 sequences are LNHDA and SQIVND (reference sequence). The CDR3 nucleotides are TGTGCCAGTAGTACCCTCTCGAACACTGAAGCTTTCTTT. This translates into CASSTLSNTEAFF.

The V gene is TRBV11-2, the J gene TRBJ1-3; maybe TRBD1 (6 bases). Germline-derived CDR1 and CDR2 are SGHAT and FQNNGV. Trimming stripped 3 bases from V and 0 bases from J, with 15 bases between. This CDR3 region has 17 residues. The CDR3 sequence: CASSFRVQGYSGNTIYF. In DNA form, the CDR3 reads TGTGCCAGCAGCTTTCGGGTACAGGGTTACTCTGGAAACACCATATATTTT.

The chain uses TRBV29-1 and TRBJ2-1; 7 positions agree with TRBD1. With 7 bases clipped from V and 6 bases from J, the junction kept 9 bases outside the gene matches. The germline V gene has CDR1 SQVTM and CDR2 ANQGSEA. This CDR3 comprises 13 residues. CDR3 DNA sequence: TGCAGCGACAGACAGGGTGAGGGCAATGAGCAGTTCTTC. It encodes CSDRQGEGNEQFF.

This clonotype was detected many times. The chain links TRBV7-2 to TRBJ1-3; D is undetermined. The CDR3 runs to 14 residues. Trimming removed 4 bases from V and 0 bases from J, with 7 bases in between. Germline V gene sequence: CDR1 SGHTA, CDR2 FQGNSA. CDR3 residues: CASSSQISGNTIYF. CDR3 in DNA: TGTGCCAGCAGCTCCCAAATCTCTGGAAACACCATATATTTT.

This clonotype was seen ten or more times. J is TRBJ1-1 and V is TRBV4-3; D is undetermined. CDR3 length: 13 amino acids. V was trimmed by 4 bases and J by 0 bases, leaving 6 bases between them. Germline V gives CDR1 LGHNA, CDR2 YSLEER. Written as DNA, the CDR3 is TGCGCCAGCAGCCGTCAGATGAACACTGAAGCTTTCTTT. Protein: CASSRQMNTEAFF.

This clonotype was recorded a few times. V gene TRBV2 combines with J gene TRBJ2-7; possibly TRBD2 for D (5 bases). Germline-derived CDR1 and CDR2 are SNHLY and FYNNEI. Trimming took 2 bases from V and 6 from J, leaving 11 bases between them. The length of the CDR3 is 13 residues. CDR3: CASSERTPSEQYV. CDR3 coding DNA: TGTGCCAGCAGTGAAAGGACTCCTAGCGAGCAGTACGTC.

This clonotype was seen repeatedly, ten times or more. V usage is TRBV28 and J usage is TRBJ2-5; 11 bases align to TRBD2. Germline loops: CDR1 MDHEN, CDR2 SYDVKM. Unmatched junction bases numbered 2, after V lost 5 bases and J lost 3 bases. This CDR3 is 14 amino acids long. The CDR3, as DNA: TGTGCCAGCAGTCCACTAGCGGGGGAAGAGACCCAGTACTTC. Its protein product is CASSPLAGEETQYF.

The table lists this clonotype with a few counts. The chain combines TRBV20-1 with TRBJ2-1; 11 bases map to TRBD2. V shed 6 bases, J shed 6 bases, and the junction held 13 bases outside the gene matches. The CDR3 has 16 residues. In germline, CDR1 is DFQATT, CDR2 SNEGSKA (reference sequence). CDR3 coding DNA: TGCAGTGCAAGACTAGCGGGGCCTAGATTAGTCAATGAGCAGTTCTTC. This sequence encodes CSARLAGPRLVNEQFF.

V is TRBV6-2 or TRBV6-3 and J is TRBJ1-2; tentative D call: TRBD1 (5 bases). The length of the CDR3 is 16 residues. Germline-derived CDR1 and CDR2 are MNHEY and SVGEGT. The germline V and J ends were trimmed by 6 bases and 6 bases, with 23 bases remaining between them. CDR3 bases: TGTGCCAGCAGCGGCTTCTTTAGACAGCTACTCGATGGCTACACCTTC. It translates to CASSGFFRQLLDGYTF.

This clonotype was recorded once. Because it lacks the conserved phenylalanine or tryptophan at the end, this CDR3 is likely a read error. The chain employs TRBV10-3 and TRBJ2-2, with TRBD2 matching over 11 bases. V trimming: 0 bases; J trimming: 5 bases; junction bases outside the gene matches: 2. CDR1 and CDR2 from the germline V gene are ENHRY and SYGVKD. This CDR3 spans 16 amino acids. CDR3 nucleotides: TGTGCCATCAGTGAGTCGGCTAGCGGGGGGACCGGGGAGCTGTTTTCT. Translating it yields CAISESASGGTGELFS.

This clonotype was seen at least ten times. This chain uses TRBV6-6 with TRBJ2-7, with unresolved D. The CDR3 sequence is 13 residues long. Per germline, CDR1 MNHNY and CDR2 SVGAGI (reference sequence). Trimming cost V 4 bases and J 8 bases, with 15 bases left between them. As DNA, the CDR3 is TGTGCCAGCAGTTCAGGTGGTGTCCCGAAGCAGTACGTC. Translating gives CASSSGGVPKQYV.

V gene TRBV4-2 combines with J gene TRBJ2-7, with TRBD2 matching 8 bases. Germline V gene sequence: CDR1 LGHNA, CDR2 YNFKEQ. The CDR3 contains 13 residues. Trimming at V came to 2 bases and at J to 6 bases, leaving 3 bases not matched to a gene. The CDR3 spells CASSQPGRGEQYF. In DNA form, the CDR3 reads TGTGCCAGCAGCCAACCCGGGAGGGGCGAGCAGTACTTC.

This clonotype was counted a single time. The V gene is TRBV7-2, the J gene TRBJ1-1, with D maybe TRBD1 (6 bases). The CDR3 runs 14 residues. CDR1 and CDR2 (germline): SGHTA, FQGNSA. V lost 8 bases and J 3 bases, leaving 16 bases between the germline ends. The CDR3 DNA is TGTGCCAGCGGCTCGTTGGGGGGCCACACTGAAGCTTTCTTT. It codes for CASGSLGGHTEAFF. The variable domain in full, completed from reference TRBV7-2 and TRBJ1-1, reads GAGVSQSPSNKVTEKGKDVELRCDPISGHTALYWYRQSLGQGLEFLIYFQGNSAPDKSGLPSDRFSAERTGGSVSTLTIQRTQQEDSAVYLCASGSLGGHTEAFFGQGTRLTVV.

The chain uses TRBV7-9 and TRBJ2-7; 7 bases are shared with TRBD1. The CDR3 sequence is 14 residues long. The germline gives CDR1 SEHNR, CDR2 FQNEAQ (reference sequence). The trim removed 5 bases at V and 5 bases at J, leaving 9 bases unmatched. CDR3 bases: TGTGCCAGCAGCCCCCGACAGGGAAACCACGAGCAGTACTTC. It codes for CASSPRQGNHEQYF.

The table lists this clonotype with a few counts. V and J are TRBV11-2 and TRBJ1-2, with D perhaps matching TRBD1 (6 bases). The CDR3 has 15 residues. In germline, CDR1 is SGHAT, CDR2 FQNNGV. Trimming pared 5 bases from V and 6 bases from J, leaving 19 bases between. In DNA form, the CDR3 reads TGTGCCAGCAGCCCGCTCGGACAGAGGGGCCATGGCTACACCTTC. Translated, it gives CASSPLGQRGHGYTF.

The chain has TRBV7-9 and TRBJ2-4; D unclear. Trimming took off 1 base at V and 8 bases at J, with 12 bases between the two ends. The CDR3 has 14 amino acids. The germline V gene encodes CDR1 SEHNR and CDR2 FQNEAQ (reference sequence). CDR3: CASSLDGFSDIQYF. The CDR3 DNA sequence: TGTGCCAGCAGCTTAGATGGGTTTTCGGACATTCAGTACTTC.

This clonotype was counted between two and nine times. V and J are TRBV4-1 and TRBJ1-2; D is uncertain. The CDR3 loop spans 14 amino acids. Germline V gives CDR1 MGHRA, CDR2 YSYEKL. V was clipped by 3 bases and J by 6 bases, with 14 bases between them. In nucleotides, the CDR3 is TGCGCCAGCAGCCAGGGGAGATCCCTTGATGGCTACACCTTC. It specifies CASSQGRSLDGYTF.

The chain carries TRBV7-2 and TRBJ1-1, with D tentatively TRBD1 (5 bases). Germline CDR1 reads SGHTA; CDR2 reads FQGNSA. V was trimmed by 5 bases and J by 9 bases, leaving 13 bases between them. The CDR3 has 12 amino acids. CDR3 DNA sequence: TGTGCCAGCAGCCCCAGGGTCCAAAAAGCTTTCTTT. This gives the protein CASSPRVQKAFF.

The table lists this clonotype with many counts. This chain links TRBV14 with TRBJ2-3, with D tentatively TRBD2 (7 bases). Germline values: CDR1 SGHDN, CDR2 FVKESK. V was clipped by 7 bases and J by 5 bases, with 22 bases between them. The CDR3 length is 16 residues. In DNA, the CDR3 is TGTGCCAGCATCCCAGAGGGAGGGGGTAGAGGAGATACGCAGTATTTT. It codes for CASIPEGGGRGDTQYF.

This clonotype was seen ten or more times. The chain recombines TRBV24-1 with TRBJ2-3, with TRBD2 matching over 8 bases. The CDR3 extends over 16 amino acids. Germline loops: CDR1 KGHDR, CDR2 SFDVKD. V shed 10 bases and J 10 bases; nucleotides not matched to a gene: 21. The CDR3 nucleotides read TGTGCCACTACGGACAGTTCGGGGGGGATACGCACACCGCAGTATTTT. Protein product: CATTDSSGGIRTPQYF.

V usage is TRBV4-3 and J usage is TRBJ2-5; D might be TRBD2 (6 bases). V was cut by 0 bases and J by 5 bases, with 22 bases left in between. Germline-derived CDR1 and CDR2 are LGHNA and YSLEER. The CDR3 extends over 18 amino acids. The CDR3 loop is CASSQERTNPPGEETQYF. The CDR3 nucleotides read TGCGCCAGCAGCCAAGAACGGACTAACCCTCCGGGAGAGGAGACCCAGTACTTC.

The rearrangement uses TRBV5-1 and TRBJ2-7; 12 bases are shared with TRBD1. The germline CDR1 and CDR2 sequences are SGHRS and YFSETQ. Germline trimming cut 2 bases from V and 0 bases from J; bases unmatched to any gene: 6. This CDR3 spans 17 amino acids. CDR3: CASSLTGTGGLSYEQYF. Here the CDR3 DNA reads TGCGCCAGCAGCTTAACCGGGACAGGGGGCCTCTCCTACGAGCAGTACTTC.

This clonotype was seen only a few times. The CDR3 DNA reads as TGTGCCAGCATCAAACAAGGCGGGAACACTGAAGCTTTCTTT. It codes for CASIKQGGNTEAFF. V is TRBV6-1 and J is TRBJ1-1, with unresolved D. V was shortened by 7 bases and J by 1 base, with 13 bases between the two germline ends. Germline CDR1 and CDR2: MNHNS and SASEGT. This CDR3 region has 14 residues.

This clonotype occurred many times. The chain employs TRBV20-1 and TRBJ2-3; D not resolved. Germline values: CDR1 DFQATT, CDR2 SNEGSKA (reference sequence). V dropped 1 base and J dropped 1 base, with 0 bases sitting between them. There are 11 residues in the CDR3. The CDR3 nucleotides are TGCAGTGCTAGAGGCACAGATACGCAGTATTTT. Protein sequence: CSARGTDTQYF.

The V call is TRBV24-1, the J call TRBJ2-3, with no clear D. The germline V and J ends were trimmed by 9 bases and 2 bases, with 11 bases remaining between them. Germline CDR1 reads KGHDR; CDR2 reads SFDVKD. This CDR3 is 13 amino acids long. In DNA form, the CDR3 reads TGTGCCACCTCGGGCCCTCACACAGATACGCAGTATTTT. Translating gives CATSGPHTDTQYF.

This chain uses TRBV3-1 with TRBJ2-3; perhaps D is TRBD1 or TRBD2 (6 bases each). The germline V and J ends were trimmed by 3 bases and 15 bases, with 16 bases remaining between them. Germline V gene data show CDR1 as LGHDT and CDR2 as YNNKEL (reference sequence). There are 12 residues in the CDR3. CDR3 coding DNA: TGTGCCAGCAGCCACGCTGGGGGGACACTTTATTTT. It is translated as CASSHAGGTLYF.

This clonotype was seen repeatedly, ten times or more. The V call is TRBV3-1, the J call TRBJ1-6; a possible D gene is TRBD1 (6 bases). Looked up from germline, CDR1 is LGHDT and CDR2 is YNNKEL (reference sequence). V was cut by 4 bases and J by 7 bases, with 11 bases left in between. This CDR3 comprises 14 residues. CDR3 amino acids: CASSRGGGNSPLHF. In nucleotides, the CDR3 is TGTGCCAGCAGCCGGGGAGGGGGGAATTCACCCCTCCACTTT.

This rearrangement joins TRBV24-1 to TRBJ2-2, with TRBD1 matching 9 bases. This CDR3 has 17 amino acids. J was trimmed by 4 bases and V by 5 bases; bases with no gene match: 10. The germline V gene encodes CDR1 KGHDR and CDR2 SFDVKD. This chain's CDR3 is CATSGSTGGDGTGELFF. CDR3 DNA: TGTGCCACCAGTGGCTCCACAGGGGGCGATGGCACCGGGGAGCTGTTTTTT.